This TCR beta chain was recorded in a study of T cell responses to AZD1222 COVID-19 vaccine. In the study overall: Second-dose intervals of approximately 4 or approximately 12 weeks were pooled.

This CDR3 spans 15 amino acids. Trimming took off 2 bases at V and 6 bases at J, with 14 bases between the two ends. CDR1 and CDR2 from the germline V gene are SGHTA and FQGTGA. Generated by immunoSEQ multiplex PCR, the TCRdb table keeps only in-frame clones and is missing some. Among approximately 140,000 clones listed, 89% were seen once. This TCR was sampled from an adult in good health. The rearrangement joins TRBV7-3 to TRBJ2-1; D may be TRBD1 (6 bases). This material consisted of peripheral blood, taken on day 0 of AZD1222 vaccination. The CDR3 DNA follows: TGTGCCAGCAGCTTAGGGGGACACACGTCCAATGAGCAGTTCTTC. It is translated as CASSLGGHTSNEQFF.